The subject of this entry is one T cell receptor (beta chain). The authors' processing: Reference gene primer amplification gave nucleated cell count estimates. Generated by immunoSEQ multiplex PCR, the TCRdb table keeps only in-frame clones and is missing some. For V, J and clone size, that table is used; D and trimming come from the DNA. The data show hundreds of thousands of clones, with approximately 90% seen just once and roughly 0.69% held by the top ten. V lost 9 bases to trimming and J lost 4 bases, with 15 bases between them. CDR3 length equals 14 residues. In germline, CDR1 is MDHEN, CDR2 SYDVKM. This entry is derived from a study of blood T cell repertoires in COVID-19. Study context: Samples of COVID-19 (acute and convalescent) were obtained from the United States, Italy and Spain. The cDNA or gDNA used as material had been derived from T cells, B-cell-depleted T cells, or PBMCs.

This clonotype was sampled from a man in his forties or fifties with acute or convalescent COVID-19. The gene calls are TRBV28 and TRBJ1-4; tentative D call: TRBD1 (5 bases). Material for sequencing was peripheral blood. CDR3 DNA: TGTGCCAGTTCGGGGGGAACGGGTAATGAAAAACTGTTTTTT. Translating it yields CASSGGTGNEKLFF.